The entry that follows covers one T cell receptor (beta chain) sequence. This clonotype occurred many times. Which antigen it targets is not known. Base qualities are not recorded, but no much larger clone differs from it by a single base. This sample stems from a study of early T cells in non-severe SARS-CoV-2 infection listed by TCRdb under 2021. For the wider study: Because TCR sequencing relied on bulk RNA taken from unsorted whole blood, pairing of alpha and beta chains was not possible.

The library was made by 5' RACE. Sequencing took place on a NextSeq 500. To correct for sequencing error and PCR bias, the TCR library protocol tagged individual cDNA molecules with unique molecular identifiers. Both TCR alpha and beta chains were sequenced, and tight co-correlation was observed between alpha and beta sequence abundances in each sample. On the study's bioinformatics: Decombinator V4 was used to annotate the V gene, J gene and CDR3 of the TCR sequences. Expanded TCRs were defined as changing significantly between any two time points under a Poisson model with p below 0.0001. TCR abundances were normalised to the total number of TCRs sequenced per sample and were expressed as counts per million. MAIT TCRs were defined by TRAV1-2 paired with TRAJ12, TRAJ20 or TRAJ33, and iNKT TCRs by TRAV10 paired with TRAJ18. VDJdb, accessed on 1 November 2021, was searched for TCRs annotated for CMV, EBV and SARS-CoV-2, and TCRs annotated for more than one antigen were excluded. TCRdb applied fastp at Q25 and MiXCR to the public reads, then kept only in-frame beta chains. Entries that share a CDR3 protein sequence are merged under the most common genes and DNA. The V and J calls were determined by TCRdb, not by the authors. Recorded for this sample are around 67,000 distinct CDR3 sequences; over 9.5% of them occurred a single time. The ten largest make up roughly 6% of the sample.

Overall study outcomes, separate from this receptor: VDJdb matching was skewed toward anti-spike CD8 responses and likely underestimated virus-specific expansions by missing private and CD4 specificities.

Spanning cysteine to phenylalanine, the CDR3 consists of 14 amino acids. The kept DNA is CDR3 alone, 42 bases in frame from the first base. The germline V end is reduced by 6 bases and the J end by 4 bases; junction bases left unmatched: 8. The germline V gene (reference sequence) specifies DFQATT as CDR1 and SNEGSKA as CDR2. Set within a cohort of healthcare workers in London, UK, this nested case-control study involved weekly PCR testing of nasopharyngeal swabs along with blood sampling. Between 23 and 31 March 2020, the week of the UK lockdown, healthcare workers were enrolled and then followed up weekly for as long as 16 weeks.

Sequencing was performed on whole blood, taken at baseline. The TCR comes from an adult who was a healthcare worker with PCR-confirmed SARS-CoV-2 infection or an uninfected control (not recorded which). The chain was built from TRBV20-1 and TRBJ2-3; 9 bases in between match TRBD2. The bases read TGCAGTGCCTCGACTAGCGGATTGTCAGATACGCAGTATTTT. The translation is CSASTSGLSDTQYF.